Below, 29 T cell receptor beta chains from the same sample are listed, as sequenced in a study of T cells in Graves' hyperthyroidism and ophthalmopathy. Amplified TCR beta CDR3 regions came from RNA transcripts. In the first-round RT-PCR of the TCR CDR3, the HTBI primer set was used. MiXCR, run by TCRdb on the multiplex PCR reads, gives a single entry per CDR3 protein. Altogether about 520,000 distinct CDR3 sequences are present, about 24% being singletons, with the ten largest covering roughly 10%. Material for sequencing was blood. The origin of the receptors is a young woman with Graves' ophthalmopathy.

With regard to this clonotype: Lacking the conserved final phenylalanine or tryptophan, this CDR3 likely reflects a read error. The chain is built from TRBV15 and TRBJ2-7; D not resolved. Looked up from germline, CDR1 is LNHNV and CDR2 is YYDKDF (reference sequence). V shed 6 bases and J shed 0 bases, with 15 bases lying between them. The CDR3 totals 15 residues. CDR3 sequence: CATSESGSSSYEQYY. The CDR3 DNA reads TGTGCCACCAGTGAAAGTGGGTCTAGCTCCTACGAGCAGTACTAC.

This clonotype was detected ten times or more. The chain links TRBV30 to TRBJ1-5; TRBD1 might be the D (5 bases). The CDR3 has 14 amino acids. Trimming removed 6 bases at V and 5 bases at J, with 17 bases between. The germline V gene has CDR1 GTSNPN and CDR2 SVGIG (reference sequence). CDR3 in DNA: TGTGCCTGCCAGAGTGGGGCGGCGGATCAGCCCCAGCATTTT. Its protein product is CACQSGAADQPQHF. The whole variable domain, filled in from reference TRBV30 and TRBJ1-5, reads SQTIHQWPATLVQPVGSPLSLECTVEGTSNPNLYWYRQAAGRGLQLLFYSVGIGQISSEVPQNLSASRPQDRQFILSSKKLLLSDSGFYLCACQSGAADQPQHFGDGTRLSIL.

This clonotype was found many times. The chain joins TRBV6-5 to TRBJ2-7; 7 positions match TRBD2. There are 13 residues in the CDR3. CDR1 and CDR2 from the germline V gene are MNHEY and SVGAGI. V lost 4 bases, J lost 3 bases, and 3 bases stayed unmatched. In DNA, the CDR3 is TGTGCCAGCAGTTCAGCGGGAAACTACGAGCAGTACTTC. It translates to CASSSAGNYEQYF.

This clonotype was observed many times. The genes are TRBV5-1 and TRBJ2-5; TRBD2 matches at 12 bases. The CDR3 spans 14 residues. Germline assignment: CDR1 SGHRS and CDR2 YFSETQ. V gave up 4 bases and J gave up 13 bases; unmatched junction bases: 11. The CDR3 DNA follows: TGCGCCAGCAGCCTTCAACTAGCGGGGGGTCCCGTGTACTTC. This codes for CASSLQLAGGPVYF.

Only a few counts were recorded for this clonotype. One junction end disagrees with the germline gene, perhaps due to a read error. The CDR3 protein is CASSYREGAGQPQHF. CDR3 in DNA: TGTGCCAGCAGTTACAGGGAGGGGGCCGGTCAGCCCCAACATTTT. The V call is TRBV6-5, the J call TRBJ1-5; 7 nucleotides agree with TRBD1. The CDR3 extends over 15 amino acids. Per the germline V gene, CDR1 is MNHEY and CDR2 is SVGAGI.

This clonotype showed up many times. V usage is TRBV10-3 and J usage is TRBJ2-5; a possible D gene is TRBD1 (6 bases). Germline values: CDR1 ENHRY, CDR2 SYGVKD. The V and J ends lost 6 bases and 3 bases respectively, with 17 bases between them. This CDR3 has 15 amino acids. For the CDR3, the DNA is TGTGCCATCAGCCCCCTGGACAGAGGGAAAGAGACCCAGTACTTC. Amino acids: CAISPLDRGKETQYF.

This clonotype came up many times. The V call is TRBV12-3 or TRBV12-4, the J call TRBJ1-1; D unclear. The V and J ends lost 3 bases and 5 bases respectively, with 13 bases between them. The CDR3 has 14 residues. CDR3 amino acids: CASSLPPSKTEAFF. Written as DNA, the CDR3 is TGTGCCAGCAGTTTGCCCCCGTCGAAGACTGAAGCTTTCTTT.

Many counts were recorded for this clonotype. The rearrangement links TRBV12-3 or TRBV12-4 to TRBJ1-1; no definite D call. Trimming left V 5 bases short and J 1 base short, with 5 bases between. This CDR3 is 12 amino acids long. The DNA for the CDR3 is TGTGCCAGCAGTCGACAGAACACTGAAGCTTTCTTT. Its translation: CASSRQNTEAFF.

In its sample, this clonotype was seen many times. CDR3 sequence reads: CASSYDLSYGYTF. The CDR3 nucleotides are TGTGCCAGCAGTTACGACTTATCCTATGGCTACACCTTC. The chain uses TRBV6-5 and TRBJ1-2; unclear D gene. Germline CDR1 is MNHEY and CDR2 is SVGAGI. The CDR3 covers 13 residues. V shed 2 bases and J shed 4 bases, with 8 bases lying between them.

The rearrangement joins TRBV12-3 or TRBV12-4 to TRBJ1-2; D unclear. This CDR3 spans 14 amino acids. With 3 bases removed from V and 8 bases from J, the gap between germline ends came to 16 bases. Here the CDR3 DNA reads TGTGCCAGCAGTTTTACTGGCGGGGTTAGGGGCTACACCTTC. This encodes CASSFTGGVRGYTF.

This clonotype appeared a few times. The V call is TRBV20-1, the J call TRBJ2-7; 13 nucleotides agree with TRBD2. The CDR3 contains 17 residues. The germline CDR1 and CDR2 sequences are DFQATT and SNEGSKA (reference sequence). Unmatched junction bases numbered 12, after V lost 3 bases and J lost 4 bases. CDR3 sequence (DNA): TGCAGTGCTAGGCCCCCTACTAGCGGGAGGGCTTTTTACGAGCAGTACTTC. It is translated as CSARPPTSGRAFYEQYF.

This clonotype was found many times. This may stem from a read error, because a much larger clone lies one nucleotide away. V is TRBV12-3 or TRBV12-4 and J is TRBJ1-5; D unclear. This CDR3 has 14 residues. The CDR3 here is CAGSLALGNQPQHF. The CDR3 region has the DNA TGTGCCGGCAGTTTAGCGCTCGGCAATCAGCCCCAGCATTTT.

V is TRBV5-1 and J is TRBJ1-1, with no clear D. This CDR3 spans 11 amino acids. Germline V gene lookup returns CDR1 SGHRS and CDR2 YFSETQ. Here the CDR3 DNA reads TGCGCAAGCCGGAGTGACTCTGAAGCTTTCTTT. Its protein product is CASRSDSEAFF.

This clonotype was seen repeatedly, ten times or more. The chain employs TRBV4-1 and TRBJ1-1, with D hard to call. The CDR3 runs to 14 residues. Trimming pared 1 base from V and 1 base from J, leaving 7 bases between. Germline V CDR1 and CDR2: MGHRA, YSYEKL. The DNA of the CDR3 is TGCGCCAGCAGCCAAGGTGACACGAACACTGAAGCTTTCTTT. This translates into CASSQGDTNTEAFF.

This clonotype was seen more than once but under ten times. The V call is TRBV15, the J call TRBJ1-2; 7 bases align to TRBD1. Trimming at V came to 2 bases and at J to 4 bases, leaving 4 bases not matched to a gene. This CDR3 region has 14 residues. Looked up from germline, CDR1 is LNHNV and CDR2 is YYDKDF (reference sequence). The CDR3 is CATSRLDRAYGYTF. Written as DNA, the CDR3 is TGTGCCACCAGCAGACTCGACAGGGCCTATGGCTACACCTTC.

The table lists this clonotype with a few counts. The chain recombines TRBV29-1 with TRBJ2-5, with D hard to call. Germline V gives CDR1 SQVTM, CDR2 ANQGSEA. This CDR3 is 15 amino acids long. Trimming removed 3 bases from V and 5 bases from J, with 19 bases in between. The CDR3 sequence is CSVDPLPGERETQYF. Written as DNA, the CDR3 is TGCAGCGTTGACCCTCTCCCGGGTGAGAGGGAGACCCAGTACTTC.

This clonotype was detected ten times or more. The V call is TRBV20-1, the J call TRBJ1-2, with TRBD1 as a possible D gene (5 bases). The CDR3 spans 13 residues. V dropped 3 bases and J dropped 0 bases, with 8 bases sitting between them. The germline V gene has CDR1 DFQATT and CDR2 SNEGSKA (reference sequence). The CDR3 spells CSASQGANYGYTF. The CDR3, as DNA: TGCAGTGCTAGCCAGGGCGCTAACTATGGCTACACCTTC.

This clonotype was counted between two and nine times. The chain employs TRBV6-1 and TRBJ1-2, with a possible D match to TRBD1 (6 bases). The CDR3 is 13 amino acids. V was clipped by 6 bases and J by 2 bases, with 10 bases between them. Germline CDR1 MNHNS, CDR2 SASEGT. The CDR3 region is CASRRGQNYGYTF. The CDR3 nucleotides are TGTGCCAGCAGGAGAGGACAGAACTATGGCTACACCTTC.

On this clonotype: A much bigger clone sits one base away, suggesting this may be a read error. V gene TRBV5-6 combines with J gene TRBJ2-7; TRBD1 matches at 10 bases. The V and J ends lost 4 bases and 2 bases, in that order; junction bases with no gene match: 3. The CDR3 has 14 residues. Germline CDR1 and CDR2: SGHDT and YYEEEE. The CDR3: CASSAGTGAYEQYF. The CDR3 bases are TGTGCCAGCAGCGCCGGGACAGGGGCCTACGAGCAGTACTTC.

V and J are TRBV5-1 and TRBJ2-7, with D possibly TRBD2 on 7 matching bases. V lost 0 bases, J lost 3 bases, and 19 bases lay in between. Germline values: CDR1 SGHRS, CDR2 YFSETQ. This CDR3 comprises 17 residues. The CDR3 nucleotides read TGCGCCAGCAGCTTGGCCCTTGGGGGGGGCTACGTCTACGAGCAGTACTTC. The encoded protein is CASSLALGGGYVYEQYF.

The V gene is TRBV7-3, the J gene TRBJ2-2, with 10 bases lining up with TRBD1. Germline V gives CDR1 SGHTA, CDR2 FQGTGA. There are 16 residues in the CDR3. Unmatched junction bases numbered 9, after V lost 4 bases and J lost 7 bases. The DNA of the CDR3 is TGTGCCAGCAGCTCCAAATCGGGACAGGGGATCGGGGAGCTGTTTTTT. Translated, it gives CASSSKSGQGIGELFF.

The rearrangement uses TRBV6-5 and TRBJ2-5; D perhaps matches TRBD1 (5 bases). The V gene's germline CDR1 is MNHEY and CDR2 SVGAGI. Trimming pared 0 bases from V and 5 bases from J, leaving 13 bases between. The CDR3 consists of 15 residues. CDR3 loop: CASSYSIGESETQYF. CDR3 coding DNA: TGTGCCAGCAGTTACTCGATAGGGGAATCCGAGACCCAGTACTTC.

This clonotype was observed at least ten times. This sequence joins TRBV2 and TRBJ1-2; 11 bases are a match to TRBD1. Per the germline V gene, CDR1 is SNHLY and CDR2 is FYNNEI. This CDR3 contains 14 residues. The ends lost 3 bases at V and 7 bases at J; junction bases unmatched: 4. The CDR3 sequence: CASSEDRGPGGYTF. CDR3 DNA: TGTGCCAGCAGTGAGGACAGGGGGCCCGGTGGCTACACCTTC. Drawing the rest from reference TRBV2 and TRBJ1-2, the complete variable domain is EPEVTQTPSHQVTQMGQEVILRCVPISNHLYFYWYRQILGQKVEFLVSFYNNEISEKSEIFDDQFSVERPDGSNFTLKIRSTKLEDSAMYFCASSEDRGPGGYTFGSGTRLTVV.

This clonotype was picked up many times. The J gene is TRBJ2-7, the V gene TRBV27, with 12 bases lining up with TRBD1. This CDR3 has 16 residues. Germline V gene lookup returns CDR1 MNHEY and CDR2 SMNVEV (reference sequence). J gave up 6 bases and V 4 bases, and 10 bases lay outside the gene matches. The CDR3 is CASSSASGTGGREQYF. The CDR3 nucleotides read TGTGCCAGCAGTTCAGCCTCCGGGACAGGGGGCCGCGAGCAGTACTTC.

This clonotype has just a few counts. The chain employs TRBV6-1 and TRBJ2-2; D is unclear. CDR1 and CDR2 (germline): MNHNS, SASEGT. Trimming left V 8 bases short and J 4 bases short, with 11 bases between. The CDR3 is 13 amino acids. CDR3 nucleotide sequence: TGTGCCAGCTCGCCGAGGACCACCGGGGAGCTGTTTTTT. Its translation is CASSPRTTGELFF.

This clonotype has a count of ten or more. The chain combines TRBV28 with TRBJ2-6, with TRBD1 matching 7 bases. The V gene's germline CDR1 is MDHEN and CDR2 SYDVKM. Germline trimming cut 4 bases from V and 2 bases from J; bases unmatched to any gene: 11. This CDR3 spans 18 amino acids. The CDR3 coding sequence is TGTGCCAGCAGTTCAACTGATAACGGACAGGCTGGGGCCAACGTCCTGACTTTC. It yields the protein CASSSTDNGQAGANVLTF.

The chain links TRBV19 to TRBJ2-5; 8 nucleotides line up with TRBD2. The CDR3 is 16 residues long. Germline V gene data show CDR1 as LNHDA and CDR2 as SQIVND (reference sequence). Trimming took 4 bases from V and 3 from J; bases not matched to a gene: 10. Here the CDR3 DNA reads TGTGCCAGTAGTAACCCCGGGACTAGTCTTGAAGAGACCCAGTACTTC. It codes for CASSNPGTSLEETQYF.

V usage is TRBV5-1 and J usage is TRBJ2-7, with 9 nucleotides matching TRBD2. Germline V CDR1 and CDR2: SGHRS, YFSETQ. The J segment lost 2 bases and the V segment lost 0 bases, leaving 18 bases of the junction unmatched. CDR3 length: 20 residues. The CDR3 loop is CASSLVATSGYPYNPYEQYF. In DNA, the CDR3 is TGCGCCAGCAGCTTGGTTGCGACTAGCGGATACCCATATAATCCCTACGAGCAGTACTTC.

This clonotype was recorded at least ten times. Germline and junction disagree at one end, which may indicate a read error. The V and J genes are TRBV27 and TRBJ2-7; D gene ambiguous. The CDR3 loop spans 14 amino acids. Germline V gives CDR1 MNHEY, CDR2 SMNVEV (reference sequence). This CDR3 is CASSPRTPSYEQCF. CDR3 DNA sequence: TGTGCCAGCAGTCCCAGGACCCCCTCCTACGAGCAGTGCTTC.